This T cell receptor (beta chain) appears in the sequencing data of a study of cytomegalovirus exposure and HLA in healthy donors. With V trimmed by 1 base and J by 5 bases, 10 bases remained unmatched. Germline V lookup: CDR1 MNHEY, CDR2 SMNVEV (reference sequence). This CDR3 region has 18 residues. PCR used 60 Vbeta primers and 13 Jbeta primers. Some clones are missing from TCRdb's copy, which holds only in-frame ones; the method was immunoSEQ multiplex PCR. The top ten hold roughly 1.5% of the sample, which has some 200,000 clones, under 85% seen once. What was sequenced was PBMCs. This sequence was found in a man aged 50 to 59 in good health and CMV-seronegative. The V gene is TRBV27, the J gene TRBJ2-1; TRBD1 aligns across 11 bases. CDR3 sequence reads: CASSLFWGGQGADNEQFF. The CDR3 DNA reads TGTGCCAGCAGTTTATTCTGGGGAGGACAGGGGGCAGACAATGAGCAGTTCTTC.